Given below is one T cell receptor (beta chain) in context. Its antigen is not known. The PCR made use of 60 Vbeta and 13 Jbeta primers. Using immunoSEQ multiplex PCR, the repertoire was profiled, and TCRdb retains in-frame clones only, with some absent. The sample consists of 160,000 or so clones, approximately 80% of them appearing once. The entry originates in a study of cytomegalovirus exposure and HLA in healthy donors. Study-wide results and caveats: As a later analysis revealed, most CMV-associated TCR beta chains appeared HLA-restricted. Later work showed greater clonal expansion in HLA-associated TCR beta chains than in equally common others. Follow-up analysis found HLA locus-dependent TCR association rates, highest for DRB1 and lowest for HLA-C. Follow-up analysis later connected one missense variant in DCLRE1C with trimming of TCR beta V- and J-genes.

CDR1 is LNHNV and CDR2 is YYDKDF in the germline V gene (reference sequence). This CDR3 spans 14 amino acids. Trimming removed 5 bases at V and 8 bases at J, with 15 bases between. Sequenced input: PBMCs. V gene TRBV15 combines with J gene TRBJ1-4; perhaps TRBD1 as D (5 bases). This TCR came from a man aged 25 to 40 in good health and CMV-seropositive. CDR3 protein: CATSLGLLGEKLFF. The CDR3 DNA is TGTGCCACCAGCCTGGGGCTCCTGGGGGAAAAACTGTTTTTT.